This TCR beta chain is drawn from a study of preoperative IRX-2 immunotherapy in early breast cancer. This clone was seen a single time. Treatment reported: preoperative locoregional IRX-2 cytokine immunotherapy. Samples came from a phase Ib trial of preoperative locoregional IRX-2 cytokine immunotherapy. Sequencing was performed with immunoSEQ multiplex PCR; in TCRdb, only in-frame clones are kept and a portion is missing. Of roughly 35,000 clones listed, about 96% are singletons. Trimming removed 0 bases at V and 4 bases at J, with 14 bases between. Per the germline V gene, CDR1 is SGHRS and CDR2 is YFSETQ. The length of the CDR3 is 15 residues.

Sampling was performed from a patient treated with IRX-2 immunotherapy. The gene calls are TRBV5-1 and TRBJ2-7; D gene unclear. This clonotype was sampled from a human donor with breast cancer. The CDR3 sequence is CASSLGLTEPYEQYF. The CDR3 bases are TGCGCCAGCAGCTTGGGGCTTACAGAACCATACGAGCAGTACTTC.